This TCR beta chain emerged from a study of regulatory T cells in long-lasting Graves disease. This clonotype was observed at least ten times. Its antigen is undetermined. Sample time point: newly diagnosed GD, antithyroid drugs for less than 3 months. Making the TCR library involved RNA that had been extracted from PBMCs. Library construction for TCR beta used iRepertoire HTBI primers and Arm-PCR of CDR3 regions. One entry per CDR3 protein, called by TCRdb with MiXCR from the multiplex PCR reads. The sample yields 400,000 to 500,000 distinct CDR3 sequences, around 16% seen once. This CDR3 spans 17 amino acids. The V gene lost 3 bases and the J gene lost 8 bases, with 23 bases spanning the gap. CDR1 and CDR2 from the germline V gene are SEHNR and FQNEAQ (reference sequence). Study-level results: Preferential use of TRBV28, TRBJ1-2 and TRBJ2-5 was seen in persistent disease.

The data were also submitted as part of a second study, on T cells in Graves' hyperthyroidism and ophthalmopathy.

The starting material was peripheral blood mononuclear cells (PBMCs), obtained at new diagnosis, from a patient treated with antithyroid drugs. This receptor was identified in a woman aged 40 to 49 with Graves disease. The V gene is TRBV7-9, the J gene TRBJ2-1; D is uncertain. CDR3 residues: CASSFARTIRQTDEQFF. The CDR3 region has the DNA TGTGCCAGCAGCTTCGCTAGGACGATCCGGCAAACGGATGAGCAGTTCTTC.